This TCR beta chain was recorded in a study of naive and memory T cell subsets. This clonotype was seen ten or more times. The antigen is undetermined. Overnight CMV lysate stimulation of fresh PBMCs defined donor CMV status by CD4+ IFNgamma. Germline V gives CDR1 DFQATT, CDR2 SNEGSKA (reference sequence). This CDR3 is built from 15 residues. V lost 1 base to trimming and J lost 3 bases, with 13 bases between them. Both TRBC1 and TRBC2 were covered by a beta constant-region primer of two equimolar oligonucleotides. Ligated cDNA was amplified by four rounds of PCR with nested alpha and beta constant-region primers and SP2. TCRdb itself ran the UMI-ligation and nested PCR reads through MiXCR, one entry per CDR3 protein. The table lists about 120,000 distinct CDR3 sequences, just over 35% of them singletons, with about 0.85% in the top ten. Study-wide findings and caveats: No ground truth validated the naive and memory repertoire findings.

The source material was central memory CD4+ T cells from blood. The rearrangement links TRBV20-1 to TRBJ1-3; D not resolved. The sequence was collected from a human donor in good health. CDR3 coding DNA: TGCAGTGCTAGAGGGCGGAAGGAATTTGGAAACACCATATATTTT. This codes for CSARGRKEFGNTIYF.